This TCR beta chain was sequenced for a study of blood T cell repertoires in COVID-19. Across the whole study: The analysed material was cDNA or gDNA that came from T cells, B-cell-depleted T cells, or PBMCs.

CDR1 is SNHLY and CDR2 is FYNNEI in the germline V gene. Trimming shortened V by 5 bases and J by 2 bases, and 13 bases separated the two germline ends. The CDR3 spans 15 residues. In the original workflow: Quantification of nucleated cells was approximated via reference gene primer amplification. Assay: immunoSEQ multiplex PCR; the TCRdb copy retains only in-frame clones and omits some. That table is the source of V, J and clone size, and D and trimming were worked out from the DNA. Of some 76,000 clones listed, roughly nine tenths are singletons. The chain has TRBV2 and TRBJ1-3, with D maybe TRBD1 (5 bases). The sequence came from a man aged 80 or over in a cohort sampled during active COVID-19. Sequences were obtained from peripheral blood. The CDR3 DNA is TGTGCCAGCAGTCGCCGGGGGGACCCTGGAAACACCATATATTTT. This translates into CASSRRGDPGNTIYF.